This TCR beta chain was identified during a study of cytomegalovirus exposure and HLA in healthy donors. The CDR3 runs 14 residues. Germline loops: CDR1 SGHRS, CDR2 YFSETQ. V was shortened by 2 bases and J by 4 bases, with 10 bases between the two germline ends. Study-wide findings and caveats: A missense DCLRE1C variant was associated with V- and J-gene trimming of TCR beta chains in a later analysis, and an independent cohort replicated the association. In vitro, three CMV-associated chains proved specific for CMV antigens. No immune exposure information besides CMV serostatus was available.

PCR employed 60 Vbeta and 13 Jbeta primers. Sequenced by immunoSEQ multiplex PCR; TCRdb stores in-frame clones only, minus some. The sample includes around 120,000 clones, approximately 69% seen only once; the top ten take 11%. To note about this clone: Its antigen remains unidentified.

Material for sequencing was PBMCs. This TCR came from a woman aged 45-65 years in good health and CMV-seropositive. V is TRBV5-1 and J is TRBJ2-1; D gene uncertain. CDR3 in amino acids: CASSLAETYNEQFF. The CDR3 DNA sequence: TGCGCCAGCAGCTTAGCAGAGACTTACAATGAGCAGTTCTTC.